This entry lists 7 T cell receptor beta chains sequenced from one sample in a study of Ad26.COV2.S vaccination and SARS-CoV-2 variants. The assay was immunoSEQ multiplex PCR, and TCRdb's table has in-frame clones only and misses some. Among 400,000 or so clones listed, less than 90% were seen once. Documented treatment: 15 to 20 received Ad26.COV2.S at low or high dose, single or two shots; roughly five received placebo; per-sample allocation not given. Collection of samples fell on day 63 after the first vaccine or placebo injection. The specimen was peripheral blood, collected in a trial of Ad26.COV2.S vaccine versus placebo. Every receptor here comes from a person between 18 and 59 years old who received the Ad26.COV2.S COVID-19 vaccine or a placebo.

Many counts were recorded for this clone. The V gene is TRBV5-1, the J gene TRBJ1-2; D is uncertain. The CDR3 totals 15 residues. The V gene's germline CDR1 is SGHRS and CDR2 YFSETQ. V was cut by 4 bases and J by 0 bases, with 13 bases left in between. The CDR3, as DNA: TGCGCCAGCAGCCCTTCGAATTTAGCTAACTATGGCTACACCTTC. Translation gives CASSPSNLANYGYTF.

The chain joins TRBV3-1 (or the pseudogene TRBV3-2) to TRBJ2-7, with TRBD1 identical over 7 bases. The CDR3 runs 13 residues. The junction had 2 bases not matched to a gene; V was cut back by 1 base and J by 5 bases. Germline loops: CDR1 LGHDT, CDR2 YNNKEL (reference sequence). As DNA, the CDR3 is TGTGCCAGCAGCCAAGGAGGGGGCGACGAGCAGTACTTC. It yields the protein CASSQGGGDEQYF.

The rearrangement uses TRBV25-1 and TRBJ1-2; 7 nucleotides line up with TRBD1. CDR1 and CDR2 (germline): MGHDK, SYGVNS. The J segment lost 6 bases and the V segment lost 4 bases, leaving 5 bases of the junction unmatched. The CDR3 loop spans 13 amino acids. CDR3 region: CASSADRVHGYTF. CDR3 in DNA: TGTGCCAGCAGTGCCGACAGGGTCCATGGCTACACCTTC.

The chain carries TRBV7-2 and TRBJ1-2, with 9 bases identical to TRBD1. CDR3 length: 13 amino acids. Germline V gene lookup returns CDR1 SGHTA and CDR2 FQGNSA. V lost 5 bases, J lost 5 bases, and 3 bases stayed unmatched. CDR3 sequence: CASSLGTGYGYTF. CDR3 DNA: TGTGCCAGCAGCCTTGGGACAGGGTATGGCTACACCTTC. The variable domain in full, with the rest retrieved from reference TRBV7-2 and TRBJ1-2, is GAGVSQSPSNKVTEKGKDVELRCDPISGHTALYWYRQSLGQGLEFLIYFQGNSAPDKSGLPSDRFSAERTGGSVSTLTIQRTQQEDSAVYLCASSLGTGYGYTFGSGTRLTVV.

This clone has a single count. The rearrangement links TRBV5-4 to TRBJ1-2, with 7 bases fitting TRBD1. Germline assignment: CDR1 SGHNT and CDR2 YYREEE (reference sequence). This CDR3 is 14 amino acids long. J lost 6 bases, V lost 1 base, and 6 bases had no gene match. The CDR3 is CASSLLGQSNGYTF. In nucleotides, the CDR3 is TGTGCCAGCAGCTTGCTGGGACAGAGCAATGGCTACACCTTC.

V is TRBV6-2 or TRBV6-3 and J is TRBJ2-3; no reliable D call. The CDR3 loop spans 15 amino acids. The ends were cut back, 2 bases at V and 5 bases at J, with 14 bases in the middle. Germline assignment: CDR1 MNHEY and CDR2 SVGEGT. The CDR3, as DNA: TGTGCCAGCAGTTACCCCCGATTGGGCGGAGATACGCAGTATTTT. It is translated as CASSYPRLGGDTQYF.

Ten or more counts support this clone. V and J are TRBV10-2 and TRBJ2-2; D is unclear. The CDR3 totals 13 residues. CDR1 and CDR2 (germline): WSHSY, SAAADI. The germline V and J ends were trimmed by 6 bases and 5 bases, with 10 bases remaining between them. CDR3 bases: TGCGCCAGCAGCTCCGTCGTTACCGGGGAGCTGTTTTTT. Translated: CASSSVVTGELFF.